A single sample is the source of the 32 T cell receptor beta chains below, sequenced in a study of T cell changes during pregnancy in multiple sclerosis. Data came from immunoSEQ multiplex PCR; TCRdb stores just in-frame clones and leaves some out. The sample lists 79,000 or so clones; roughly nine tenths were seen once. Sequences were derived from CD4+ T cells from peripheral blood mononuclear cells, sampled before pregnancy. The receptor set was obtained from a female donor with multiple sclerosis, enrolled in a pregnancy study.

The chain is built from TRBV15 and TRBJ1-5; no firm D call. The CDR3 is 17 amino acids. Between the trimmed V and J ends, which lost 3 bases and 3 bases, there was a span of 18 bases. Germline values: CDR1 LNHNV, CDR2 YYDKDF (reference sequence). The CDR3 region is CATSRDLVDLDNQPQHF. As DNA, the CDR3 is TGTGCCACCAGCAGGGATTTGGTGGACTTGGACAATCAGCCCCAGCATTTT. Looking up the rest from reference TRBV15 and TRBJ1-5 gives the full variable domain: DAMVIQNPRYQVTQFGKPVTLSCSQTLNHNVMYWYQQKSSQAPKLLFHYYDKDFNNEADTPDNFQSRRPNTSFCFLDIRSPGLGDTAMYLCATSRDLVDLDNQPQHFGDGTRLSIL.

The rearrangement links TRBV10-2 to TRBJ2-3, with D maybe TRBD1 (6 bases). Germline loops: CDR1 WSHSY, CDR2 SAAADI. Trimming cost V 7 bases and J 5 bases, with 13 bases left between them. This CDR3 has 13 residues. The CDR3 is CASTGHPRDTQYF. Written as DNA, the CDR3 is TGCGCCAGCACGGGACACCCCCGAGATACGCAGTATTTT.

The chain carries TRBV5-1 and TRBJ2-3; D gene uncertain. The V gene lost 4 bases and the J gene lost 1 base, with 19 bases spanning the gap. Germline assignment: CDR1 SGHRS and CDR2 YFSETQ. The CDR3 contains 17 residues. CDR3 residues: CASSPNRLPPRTDTQYF. CDR3 DNA: TGCGCCAGCAGCCCCAACCGACTGCCGCCCCGCACAGATACGCAGTATTTT.

V gene TRBV28 combines with J gene TRBJ1-5, with 7 bases that match TRBD1. The CDR3 has 15 amino acids. After removal of 5 bases from V and 4 bases from J, the junction contained 8 bases not matched to a gene. Looked up from germline, CDR1 is MDHEN and CDR2 is SYDVKM. In DNA form, the CDR3 reads TGTGCCAGCAGTGCCCAGACAGGGTTGAATCAGCCCCAGCATTTT. Its protein is CASSAQTGLNQPQHF.

The chain has TRBV18 and TRBJ1-1; 10 bases align to TRBD1. Germline values: CDR1 KGHSH, CDR2 LQKENI. The CDR3 has 14 amino acids. V trimming: 6 bases; J trimming: 1 base; junction bases outside the gene matches: 2. The CDR3 DNA reads as TGTGCCAGCTCGCGGACAGGGGGGAACACTGAAGCTTTCTTT. It specifies CASSRTGGNTEAFF.

The V and J genes are TRBV27 and TRBJ1-2; TRBD1 matches 7 bases. The germline gives CDR1 MNHEY, CDR2 SMNVEV (reference sequence). Trimming took 8 bases from V and 4 from J; bases not matched to a gene: 10. The CDR3 is 14 residues long. CDR3 sequence: CASCPGQPFYGYTF. DNA for the CDR3: TGTGCCAGCTGCCCGGGACAGCCCTTCTATGGCTACACCTTC.

CDR3 protein: CASNTPGGAMGYGYTF. As DNA, the CDR3 is TGTGCCAGCAATACCCCAGGGGGCGCCATGGGCTATGGCTACACCTTC. This rearrangement joins TRBV28 to TRBJ1-2; 8 bases are shared with TRBD1. The CDR3 spans 16 residues. Trimming took 7 bases from V and 4 from J; bases not matched to a gene: 14. Looked up from germline, CDR1 is MDHEN and CDR2 is SYDVKM.

The J gene is TRBJ1-2, the V gene TRBV5-6; tentatively, D is TRBD1 (5 bases). There are 13 residues in the CDR3. Germline values: CDR1 SGHDT, CDR2 YYEEEE. The V end was cut by 4 bases, the J end by 4 bases, with 11 bases between. DNA of the CDR3: TGTGCCAGCAGCCCGGCAGGGCGCTATGGCTACACCTTC. Its protein is CASSPAGRYGYTF.

This sequence joins TRBV7-8 and TRBJ1-1; D may be TRBD1 (6 bases). Trimming took 0 bases from V and 6 from J, leaving 17 bases between them. Germline loops: CDR1 SGHVS, CDR2 FQNEAQ. This CDR3 contains 16 residues. For the CDR3, the DNA is TGTGCCAGCAGCTTAGCCACCCCCGGGGGGGGCTCTGAAGCTTTCTTT. Its protein is CASSLATPGGGSEAFF.

A few counts support this clone. The chain joins TRBV6-1 to TRBJ1-1, with 9 bases identical to TRBD1. Germline CDR1 MNHNS, CDR2 SASEGT. The CDR3 covers 14 residues. After removal of 6 bases from V and 3 bases from J, the junction contained 5 bases not matched to a gene. This chain's CDR3 is CASRWDREDTEAFF. CDR3 nucleotides: TGTGCCAGCAGGTGGGACAGGGAGGACACTGAAGCTTTCTTT.

The sample holds a few counts of this clone. The chain uses TRBV30 and TRBJ1-1; possibly TRBD1 for D (5 bases). The CDR3 covers 14 residues. V lost 0 bases and J 3 bases, leaving 11 bases between the germline ends. The V gene's germline CDR1 is GTSNPN and CDR2 SVGIG (reference sequence). The CDR3 DNA reads as TGTGCCTGGAGTGTGGGTGGGGGGTACACTGAAGCTTTCTTT. This codes for CAWSVGGGYTEAFF.

The V call is TRBV19, the J call TRBJ1-4, with 8 bases lining up with TRBD1. The V segment lost 5 bases and the J segment 7 bases; nucleotides outside the gene matches: 9. The length of the CDR3 is 15 residues. Germline values: CDR1 LNHDA, CDR2 SQIVND (reference sequence). CDR3 region: CASSEGDRRLEKLFF. The DNA of the CDR3 is TGTGCCAGTAGTGAAGGGGACAGGAGGCTTGAAAAACTGTTTTTT.

The chain recombines TRBV28 with TRBJ1-3; D remains unclear. Trimming removed 3 bases at V and 4 bases at J, with 7 bases between. Germline loops: CDR1 MDHEN, CDR2 SYDVKM. This CDR3 spans 13 amino acids. In DNA form, the CDR3 reads TGTGCCAGCAGTTTCAACGAGGGAAACACCATATATTTT. Protein: CASSFNEGNTIYF.

This chain links TRBV19 with TRBJ2-6, with a tentative D call TRBD1 (5 bases). There are 18 residues in the CDR3. The V end was cut by 4 bases, the J end by 0 bases, with 16 bases between. The germline CDR1 and CDR2 sequences are LNHDA and SQIVND (reference sequence). In DNA form, the CDR3 reads TGTGCCAGTAGTACGACAGCAACCACCCTCTCTGGGGCCAACGTCCTGACTTTC. Translating it yields CASSTTATTLSGANVLTF.

This chain uses TRBV9 with TRBJ2-7; 9 positions match TRBD1. CDR1 and CDR2 (germline): SGDLS, YYNGEE. This CDR3 is 15 amino acids long. Trimming at V came to 2 bases and at J to 3 bases, leaving 6 bases not matched to a gene. Here the CDR3 reads CASSVAWTGDYEQYF. CDR3 DNA: TGTGCCAGCAGCGTGGCTTGGACAGGGGACTACGAGCAGTACTTC.

V usage is TRBV9 and J usage is TRBJ1-3, with 7 bases aligning to TRBD1. V shed 4 bases and J 9 bases; nucleotides not matched to a gene: 13. This CDR3 contains 15 residues. The germline V gene has CDR1 SGDLS and CDR2 YYNGEE. The CDR3 region has the DNA TGTGCCAGCAGCCCACGGGACAGTCTCTTAGGCACCATATATTTT. Amino acid sequence: CASSPRDSLLGTIYF.

The chain is built from TRBV4-2 and TRBJ1-5; a possible D gene is TRBD1 (5 bases). This CDR3 comprises 15 residues. Trimming left V 1 base short and J 1 base short, with 8 bases between. Germline CDR1 reads LGHNA; CDR2 reads YNFKEQ. Written as DNA, the CDR3 is TGTGCCAGCAGCCAAGTGGGGGGGAGCAATCAGCCCCAGCATTTT. Its translation: CASSQVGGSNQPQHF.

The chain carries TRBV6-6 and TRBJ1-2, with 7 nucleotides matching TRBD1. Germline V gene sequence: CDR1 MNHNY, CDR2 SVGAGI (reference sequence). Trimming took 2 bases from V and 8 from J; bases not matched to a gene: 5. The CDR3 has 13 residues. The CDR3 region is CASSYRQGDGYTF. The CDR3 DNA follows: TGTGCCAGCAGTTACCGGCAGGGGGACGGCTACACCTTC.

This chain uses TRBV5-1 with TRBJ2-2; D remains unclear. V lost 4 bases to trimming and J lost 5 bases, with 18 bases between them. Looked up from germline, CDR1 is SGHRS and CDR2 is YFSETQ. The CDR3 spans 16 residues. CDR3 residues: CASSPTTLGPTGELFF. The CDR3 nucleotides read TGCGCCAGCAGCCCGACAACGCTGGGTCCGACCGGGGAGCTGTTTTTT.

CDR3 bases: TGCGCCAGCAGCTACGGACTAGCGGGAGGGTACAATGAGCAGTTCTTC. The encoded protein is CASSYGLAGGYNEQFF. The chain is built from TRBV5-1 and TRBJ2-1, with TRBD2 identical over 15 bases. The CDR3 sequence is 16 residues long. V was clipped by 3 bases and J by 4 bases; unmatched bases: 2. Germline lookup yields CDR1 SGHRS and CDR2 YFSETQ. Supplemented by reference TRBV5-1 and TRBJ2-1, the full variable domain reads KAGVTQTPRYLIKTRGQQVTLSCSPISGHRSVSWYQQTPGQGLQFLFEYFSETQRNKGNFPGRFSGRQFSNSRSEMNVSTLELGDSALYLCASSYGLAGGYNEQFFGPGTRLTVL.

This clone was observed a single time. The chain joins TRBV6-5 to TRBJ2-7; 10 bases agree with TRBD1. Germline CDR1 and CDR2: MNHEY and SVGAGI. The V and J ends lost 6 bases and 5 bases, in that order; junction bases with no gene match: 4. The CDR3 covers 13 residues. CDR3 loop: CASRRTGGHEQYF. The CDR3 nucleotides are TGTGCCAGCAGGCGGACAGGGGGTCACGAGCAGTACTTC.

The V gene is TRBV4-1, the J gene TRBJ2-7; 13 positions agree with TRBD2. The CDR3 is 18 amino acids. Trimming removed 0 bases from V and 0 bases from J; junction bases left unmatched: 5. The germline CDR1 and CDR2 sequences are MGHRA and YSYEKL. The CDR3 sequence: CASSQDTGLAGSSYEQYF. CDR3 nucleotide sequence: TGCGCCAGCAGCCAAGATACGGGACTAGCGGGAAGCTCCTACGAGCAGTACTTC.

The chain carries TRBV25-1 and TRBJ2-1, with D maybe TRBD1 (6 bases). Trimming removed 7 bases at V and 6 bases at J, with 13 bases between. The CDR3 runs 13 residues. Germline assignment: CDR1 MGHDK and CDR2 SYGVNS. DNA for the CDR3: TGTGCCAGCACCCAGGGGTGGCCCAATGAGCAGTTCTTC. Protein: CASTQGWPNEQFF.

In DNA form, the CDR3 reads TGTGCCAGCTCACTCCGACTAGCGGGAGTGGGAGATACGCAGTATTTT. Its translation: CASSLRLAGVGDTQYF. The chain has TRBV18 and TRBJ2-3, with 12 bases lining up with TRBD2. The ends lost 4 bases at V and 5 bases at J; junction bases unmatched: 7. The CDR3 runs to 16 residues. CDR1 and CDR2 (germline): KGHSH, LQKENI.

The chain employs TRBV2 and TRBJ2-6; D unresolved. This CDR3 spans 14 amino acids. CDR1 is SNHLY and CDR2 is FYNNEI in the germline V gene. V was cut by 6 bases and J by 9 bases, with 15 bases left in between. CDR3 sequence reads: CASRTNPGVNVLTF. CDR3 DNA: TGTGCCAGCAGGACAAACCCAGGCGTCAACGTCCTGACTTTC.

The chain couples TRBV5-6 to TRBJ2-5; TRBD2 agrees at 14 bases. Germline loops: CDR1 SGHDT, CDR2 YYEEEE. V lost 4 bases and J lost 3; bases outside the gene matches: 5. The CDR3 has 16 residues. CDR3 nucleotides: TGTGCCAGCAGCAAGTGGGGACTAGCGGGGGAAGAGACCCAGTACTTC. It is translated as CASSKWGLAGEETQYF.

This chain joins TRBV5-1 and TRBJ2-7, with 7 bases lining up with TRBD2. With V trimmed by 0 bases and J by 0 bases, 3 bases remained unmatched. CDR3 length: 15 amino acids. Germline CDR1 SGHRS, CDR2 YFSETQ. The CDR3 DNA reads as TGCGCCAGCAGCTTGGCCCCGGGAGGCTCCTACGAGCAGTACTTC. As protein: CASSLAPGGSYEQYF.

This rearrangement joins TRBV7-3 to TRBJ2-1, with 15 bases lining up with TRBD2. CDR1 and CDR2 from the germline V gene are SGHTA and FQGTGA. This CDR3 region has 18 residues. Germline trimming cut 5 bases from V and 6 bases from J; bases unmatched to any gene: 11. CDR3 coding DNA: TGTGCCAGCAGCCAGCTGGGACTAGCGGGAGGATTTGTCAATGAGCAGTTCTTC. Translating gives CASSQLGLAGGFVNEQFF.

The CDR3 protein is CASGYRMETEAFF. CDR3 bases: TGTGCCAGCGGCTATCGGATGGAGACTGAAGCTTTCTTT. The V call is TRBV7-8, the J call TRBJ1-1; D unresolved. The germline V and J ends were trimmed by 8 bases and 5 bases, with 15 bases remaining between them. The CDR3 length is 13 residues. Germline V gene lookup returns CDR1 SGHVS and CDR2 FQNEAQ.

This chain links TRBV5-4 with TRBJ2-5; no clear D gene. The V end lost 3 bases, the J end lost 1 base, and 10 bases lay between the germline ends. The CDR3 spans 14 residues. The V gene's germline CDR1 is SGHNT and CDR2 YYREEE (reference sequence). The CDR3 coding sequence is TGTGCCAGCAGCTCCTGGGCAACCCAAGAGACCCAGTACTTC. Translation: CASSSWATQETQYF.

The chain recombines TRBV10-3 with TRBJ1-3, with D uncertain. V lost 7 bases to trimming and J lost 0 bases, with 16 bases between them. Per germline, CDR1 ENHRY and CDR2 SYGVKD. This CDR3 is built from 16 residues. The CDR3 here is CAITLRQGGSGNTIYF. The CDR3 region has the DNA TGTGCCATCACCTTAAGACAAGGTGGCTCTGGAAACACCATATATTTT.

This clone was counted only a few times. The chain couples TRBV28 to TRBJ2-3; 10 bases match TRBD2. Germline trimming cut 3 bases from V and 0 bases from J; bases unmatched to any gene: 9. Germline lookup yields CDR1 MDHEN and CDR2 SYDVKM. The CDR3 runs to 18 residues. The CDR3 DNA sequence: TGTGCCAGCAGTTTTTTTCCAGGACTAGCGGCTAGCACAGATACGCAGTATTTT. This translates into CASSFFPGLAASTDTQYF. Supplemented by reference TRBV28 and TRBJ2-3, the full variable domain reads DVKVTQSSRYLVKRTGEKVFLECVQDMDHENMFWYRQDPGLGLRLIYFSYDVKMKEKGDIPEGYSVSREKKERFSLILESASTNQTSMYLCASSFFPGLAASTDTQYFGPGTRLTVL.